Shown below are 7 T cell receptor beta chains from a single sample sequenced in a study of shared clonotypes between healthy human individuals. Sequencing was performed with immunoSEQ multiplex PCR; in TCRdb, only in-frame clones are kept and a portion is missing. The sample holds 2 million to 2.5 million clones, about 94% seen once. The material sequenced was naive CD4+ T cells sorted from blood. Described subset: CD45RA+ positively selected. These receptors were taken from a young man in good health.

The V and J genes are TRBV30 and TRBJ1-5, with 7 bases identical to TRBD1. The V gene end was trimmed by 8 bases and the J gene end by 1 base; junction bases not matched to a gene: 5. CDR1 is GTSNPN and CDR2 is SVGIG in the germline V gene (reference sequence). This CDR3 is 13 amino acids long. DNA for the CDR3: TGTGCCGCAACAGGGGAGAGCAATCAGCCCCAGCATTTT. This sequence encodes CAATGESNQPQHF.

V and J are TRBV25-1 and TRBJ2-7, with D perhaps matching TRBD1 (5 bases). The germline V gene has CDR1 MGHDK and CDR2 SYGVNS. The V end lost 4 bases, the J end lost 2 bases, and 18 bases lay between the germline ends. The CDR3 is made up of 16 amino acids. DNA of the CDR3: TGTGCCAGCAGTGGGGGCTTATGCAGGGCCACCTACGAGCAGTACTTC. Translation gives CASSGGLCRATYEQYF.

In regard to this clone: Other DNA sequences of this sample code for an identical CDR3. This chain connects TRBV10-3 to TRBJ1-5; D gene ambiguous. V lost 2 bases and J 9 bases, leaving 8 bases between the germline ends. The CDR3 has 12 residues. Germline V CDR1 and CDR2: ENHRY, SYGVKD. The CDR3 sequence is CAISEGLSPQHF. CDR3 in DNA: TGTGCCATCAGTGAGGGCCTCTCGCCCCAGCATTTT.

The CDR3 nucleotides read TGCGCCAGCAAGCGAGCGACCACAATCGAGACCCAGTACTTC. Its translation: CASKRATTIETQYF. The J gene is TRBJ2-5, the V gene TRBV5-1, with unresolved D. Germline V CDR1 and CDR2: SGHRS, YFSETQ. Trimming took 6 bases from V and 5 from J, leaving 17 bases between them. The length of the CDR3 is 14 residues.

V and J are TRBV19 and TRBJ1-1; no clear D gene. Germline CDR1 LNHDA, CDR2 SQIVND (reference sequence). V lost 4 bases to trimming and J lost 0 bases, with 9 bases between them. CDR3 length: 14 amino acids. CDR3 region: CASSNGNLNTEAFF. In DNA, the CDR3 is TGTGCCAGTAGTAACGGGAATTTGAACACTGAAGCTTTCTTT.

This clone was observed a single time. The rearrangement uses TRBV30 and TRBJ2-3; TRBD2 matches at 12 bases. Trimming at V came to 5 bases and at J to 0 bases, leaving 6 bases not matched to a gene. The germline V gene encodes CDR1 GTSNPN and CDR2 SVGIG (reference sequence). The CDR3 has 16 amino acids. The CDR3 spells CAWDPGLAGSTDTQYF. As DNA, the CDR3 is TGTGCCTGGGACCCCGGACTAGCGGGGAGCACAGATACGCAGTATTTT.

This clone was observed a single time. V usage is TRBV10-3 and J usage is TRBJ2-7; 7 bases fit TRBD2. The germline gives CDR1 ENHRY, CDR2 SYGVKD. The trim removed 3 bases at V and 2 bases at J, leaving 1 base unmatched. The CDR3 covers 13 residues. The DNA of the CDR3 is TGTGCCATCAGTGACGGGACTACCTACGAGCAGTACTTC. It codes for CAISDGTTYEQYF.